One sample yielded the 13 T cell receptor beta chains listed below, sequenced in a study of T cells in Graves' hyperthyroidism and ophthalmopathy. What was amplified from RNA transcripts were TCR beta CDR3 regions. A set of HTBI primers served as the primers for a first-round RT-PCR of the TCR CDR3. TCRdb ran MiXCR on the multiplex PCR reads and lists one entry per CDR3 protein. The top ten hold more than 30% of the sample, which has about 290,000 distinct CDR3 sequences, 13% to 15% seen once. The material sequenced was blood. Receptors originate from a woman in her fifties or sixties with Graves' hyperthyroidism that later progressed to Graves' ophthalmopathy.

This clonotype appeared many times. CDR3 sequence reads: CASTPVYSPETQYF. The DNA for the CDR3 is TGTGCCAGCACCCCAGTATACAGTCCGGAGACCCAGTACTTC. This chain joins TRBV7-9 and TRBJ2-5; D remains unclear. The germline V gene encodes CDR1 SEHNR and CDR2 FQNEAQ (reference sequence). This CDR3 comprises 14 residues. Trimming removed 7 bases at V and 5 bases at J, with 17 bases between.

About this clonotype itself: It may be a read error: a sequence one base away is much more abundant. This chain joins TRBV2 and TRBJ1-6; no firm D call. Germline values: CDR1 SNHLY, CDR2 FYNNEI. There are 14 residues in the CDR3. CDR3 DNA: TGTGCCAGCAGGAGGTTCAGCGATAATTCACCCTTCCACTTT. Amino acid sequence: CASRRFSDNSPFHF.

Many counts were recorded for this clonotype. This chain joins TRBV2 and TRBJ2-5; 13 bases align to TRBD2. J lost 5 bases, V lost 4 bases, and 4 bases had no gene match. Germline V gene data show CDR1 as SNHLY and CDR2 as FYNNEI. The CDR3 is 15 amino acids. CDR3 sequence reads: CASSVGLAGVETQYF. CDR3 DNA: TGTGCCAGCAGTGTAGGACTAGCGGGAGTGGAGACCCAGTACTTC.

The sample holds many counts of this clonotype. This sequence joins TRBV6-1 and TRBJ1-5, with 8 bases matching TRBD1. The CDR3 is made up of 15 amino acids. Trimming removed 6 bases from V and 5 bases from J; junction bases left unmatched: 9. Germline V CDR1 and CDR2: MNHNS, SASEGT. This CDR3 reads CASRLDRGSYQPQHF. The CDR3 DNA follows: TGTGCCAGCAGACTCGACAGGGGTTCCTATCAGCCCCAGCATTTT.

The chain joins TRBV28 to TRBJ2-3, with TRBD1 matching 9 bases. The germline gives CDR1 MDHEN, CDR2 SYDVKM. With V trimmed by 6 bases and J by 5 bases, 9 bases remained unmatched. The CDR3 sequence is 15 residues long. The CDR3 nucleotides are TGTGCCAGCAGCTATGGGACAGGGAGGCGAGATACGCAGTATTTT. This translates into CASSYGTGRRDTQYF.

This clonotype was seen many times. The V and J genes are TRBV18 and TRBJ1-1; no clear D gene. The V gene's germline CDR1 is KGHSH and CDR2 LQKENI. Trimming stripped 5 bases from V and 1 base from J, with 5 bases between. There are 12 residues in the CDR3. For the CDR3, the DNA is TGTGCCAGCTCATCTCCGAACACTGAAGCTTTCTTT. It is translated as CASSSPNTEAFF.

This clonotype has ten or more counts. This rearrangement joins TRBV18 to TRBJ1-1, with a tentative D call TRBD1 (5 bases). Between the trimmed V and J ends, which lost 3 bases and 2 bases, there was a span of 16 bases. This CDR3 has 16 amino acids. Germline V gene lookup returns CDR1 KGHSH and CDR2 LQKENI. The CDR3 spells CASSPWSAGRNTEAFF. Here the CDR3 DNA reads TGTGCCAGCTCACCCTGGTCGGCAGGGAGAAACACTGAAGCTTTCTTT.

Ten or more counts support this clonotype. The genes are TRBV5-5 and TRBJ2-3, with D maybe TRBD2 (5 bases). The CDR3 extends over 15 amino acids. Trimming removed 2 bases from V and 4 bases from J, with 14 bases in between. Looked up from germline, CDR1 is SGHKS and CDR2 is YYEKEE (reference sequence). CDR3 region: CASSLSLAAADTQYF. The CDR3, as DNA: TGTGCCAGCAGCTTAAGCCTAGCTGCCGCAGATACGCAGTATTTT. Based on the CDR3 plus reference TRBV5-5 and TRBJ2-3, the full variable domain is DAGVTQSPTHLIKTRGQQVTLRCSPISGHKSVSWYQQVLGQGPQFIFQYYEKEERGRGNFPDRFSARQFPNYSSELNVNALLLGDSALYLCASSLSLAAADTQYFGPGTRLTVL.

The chain links TRBV7-2 to TRBJ2-3, with TRBD2 matching over 9 bases. There are 15 residues in the CDR3. CDR1 is SGHTA, CDR2 FQGNSA, per germline. Germline trimming cut 6 bases from V and 0 bases from J; bases unmatched to any gene: 4. The CDR3 spells CASRSSGTSTDTQYF. CDR3 DNA: TGTGCCAGCAGGTCTAGCGGGACTAGCACAGATACGCAGTATTTT.

This clonotype was counted many times. V and J are TRBV27 and TRBJ2-3; D may be TRBD1 (6 bases). The CDR3 spans 15 residues. Trimming left V 4 bases short and J 2 bases short, with 13 bases between. The germline CDR1 and CDR2 sequences are MNHEY and SMNVEV (reference sequence). DNA for the CDR3: TGTGCCAGCAGTTCTCCGGGACACAACACAGATACGCAGTATTTT. This sequence encodes CASSSPGHNTDTQYF.

This clonotype was seen repeatedly, ten times or more. The chain recombines TRBV7-9 with TRBJ1-2; 11 bases are a match to TRBD1. The CDR3 sequence is 15 residues long. The ends lost 3 bases at V and 8 bases at J; junction bases unmatched: 8. CDR1 and CDR2 from the germline V gene are SEHNR and FQNEAQ (reference sequence). The CDR3 nucleotides read TGTGCCAGCAGCTTCTCAGGACAGGGGGCGCAAGGCTACACCTTC. Encoded protein: CASSFSGQGAQGYTF. Full variable domain (remainder filled in from reference TRBV7-9 and TRBJ1-2): DTGVSQNPRHKITKRGQNVTFRCDPISEHNRLYWYRQTLGQGPEFLTYFQNEAQLEKSRLLSDRFSAERPKGSFSTLEIQRTEQGDSAMYLCASSFSGQGAQGYTFGSGTRLTVV.

This clonotype was picked up many times. J is TRBJ1-2 and V is TRBV11-3; TRBD1 matches 7 bases. V lost 5 bases to trimming and J lost 5 bases; unmatched junction nucleotides: 2. From germline, CDR1 is SGHNT and CDR2 YENEEA. The CDR3 extends over 12 amino acids. CDR3 sequence reads: CASSVTGYGYTF. CDR3 DNA: TGTGCCAGCAGCGTGACAGGGTATGGCTACACCTTC.

This clonotype was seen repeatedly, ten times or more. V is TRBV6-1 and J is TRBJ2-1; 9 bases line up with TRBD1. Germline V CDR1 and CDR2: MNHNS, SASEGT. There are 16 residues in the CDR3. V was clipped by 2 bases and J by 4 bases; unmatched bases: 6. CDR3 in amino acids: CASSERWGQGYNEQFF. In nucleotides, the CDR3 is TGTGCCAGCAGTGAAAGGTGGGGACAGGGATACAATGAGCAGTTCTTC.